The clone carrying this TCR beta chain showed up many times. Its cognate antigen is unknown. Deletions cut 2 bases from V and 13 bases from J, with 15 bases between. The CDR3 extends over 14 amino acids. Per the germline V gene, CDR1 is LNHNV and CDR2 is YYDKDF (reference sequence). A CD8+CD4-CCR7+CD45RA+ phenotype served as the sorting definition for naive CD8 T cells. The data are from a study of molecular identifiers for immune sequencing clone quantification. General study findings and limits: Beyond 20 RNA copies, clones held over 99% of effector molecules, compared with under 1% in naive cells. One cell's worth of spiked Jurkat TCR RNA was reportedly detectable among approximately 980,000 naive cells.

TCRdb analysed the PCR reads with MiXCR anew, one entry per CDR3 protein. This sample has about 320,000 distinct CDR3 sequences, with roughly 24% found just once. V is TRBV15 and J is TRBJ1-6; no definite D call. Sequencing input: naive CD8+ T cells from blood, with Jurkat cell RNA spiked in. Stated subset: FACS-sorted CD8+CD4-CCR7+CD45RA+ naive T cells. This sequence originates from a human donor in good health. Some libraries in this study had Jurkat cell RNA spiked in. The CDR3 nucleotides read TGTGCCACCAGCAGAAAAGTTAACCGCTGGCCCCTCCACTTT. This encodes CATSRKVNRWPLHF. Supplemented by reference TRBV15 and TRBJ1-6, the full variable domain reads DAMVIQNPRYQVTQFGKPVTLSCSQTLNHNVMYWYQQKSSQAPKLLFHYYDKDFNNEADTPDNFQSRRPNTSFCFLDIRSPGLGDTAMYLCATSRKVNRWPLHFGNGTRLTVT.